This TCR beta chain was identified in a study of neurological immune-mediated disorders. Each CDR3 protein gets one entry after TCRdb re-called the 5' RACE reads with MiXCR. This table holds about 55,000 distinct CDR3 sequences, around 4% found once. CDR1 SGHRS and CDR2 YFSETQ come from the germline V gene. Trimming removed 0 bases at V and 3 bases at J, with 12 bases between. There are 15 residues in the CDR3. This clonotype was observed at least ten times. This receptor was obtained from a man aged 25-45 years with multiple sclerosis. The rearrangement links TRBV5-1 to TRBJ1-2; a weak D match, TRBD1 (5 bases). Sequencing was performed on PBMCs. As DNA, the CDR3 is TGCGCCAGCAGCTTGGGAGAGGCAGGGCACTATGGCTACACCTTC. Translation: CASSLGEAGHYGYTF.